What follows describes a single TCR beta chain. This sample is part of a study of blood T cell repertoires in COVID-19. About the research overall: Spain, Italy and the United States supplied samples that represented acute and convalescent COVID-19.

Generated by immunoSEQ multiplex PCR, the TCRdb table keeps only in-frame clones and is missing some. The sample gives 350,000 or so clones, 92% of which show up once; approximately 17% is in the top ten. V shed 0 bases and J shed 7 bases, with 11 bases lying between them. The CDR3 totals 14 residues. The germline V gene encodes CDR1 SGHRS and CDR2 YFSETQ. V and J are TRBV5-1 and TRBJ1-5, with D possibly being TRBD1 (6 bases). This receptor was obtained from a woman aged 25 to 45 who had recovered from COVID-19. Sequencing used PBMCs or T cells enriched from blood (not recorded which). CDR3 in DNA: TGCGCCAGCAGCTTGGATCCGGGGGGCCAGCCCCAGCATTTT. This translates into CASSLDPGGQPQHF. Full variable domain (remainder filled in from reference TRBV5-1 and TRBJ1-5): KAGVTQTPRYLIKTRGQQVTLSCSPISGHRSVSWYQQTPGQGLQFLFEYFSETQRNKGNFPGRFSGRQFSNSRSEMNVSTLELGDSALYLCASSLDPGGQPQHFGDGTRLSIL.